This TCR beta chain originates from a study of Ad26.COV2.S vaccination and SARS-CoV-2 variants. Across the whole study: Once, or twice with 56 days between doses, Ad26.COV2.S was given intramuscularly.

Treatment meaning: some 20 received Ad26.COV2.S at low or high dose, single or two shots; several received placebo; per-sample allocation not given. Repertoires come from day 63 after the first vaccine or placebo injection. An 18-55-year-old adult in Boston served as donor. The vaccine antigen was prefusion-stabilized Wuhan SARS-CoV-2 spike. Study-level points and caveats: Post-vaccination breadth of spike-specific CD8+ and CD4+ T cell responses was reportedly substantial.

Per germline, CDR1 SGHRS and CDR2 YFSETQ. Between the trimmed V and J ends, which lost 0 bases and 5 bases, there was a span of 12 bases. This CDR3 has 14 residues. Clones were sequenced by immunoSEQ multiplex PCR, and TCRdb holds only the in-frame ones, with some missing. The sample holds 350,000 to 450,000 clones, 70% to 90% seen once. This clone showed up just a few times. The antigen is unknown. The sequence came from a person between 18 and 59 years old who received the Ad26.COV2.S COVID-19 vaccine or a placebo. This sample comprised peripheral blood, obtained in a trial of Ad26.COV2.S vaccine versus placebo. The rearrangement uses TRBV5-1 and TRBJ2-7; a weak D match, TRBD1 (6 bases). CDR3 sequence reads: CASSLGTAPDEQYF. The CDR3 nucleotides are TGCGCCAGCAGCTTGGGGACAGCCCCGGACGAGCAGTACTTC.